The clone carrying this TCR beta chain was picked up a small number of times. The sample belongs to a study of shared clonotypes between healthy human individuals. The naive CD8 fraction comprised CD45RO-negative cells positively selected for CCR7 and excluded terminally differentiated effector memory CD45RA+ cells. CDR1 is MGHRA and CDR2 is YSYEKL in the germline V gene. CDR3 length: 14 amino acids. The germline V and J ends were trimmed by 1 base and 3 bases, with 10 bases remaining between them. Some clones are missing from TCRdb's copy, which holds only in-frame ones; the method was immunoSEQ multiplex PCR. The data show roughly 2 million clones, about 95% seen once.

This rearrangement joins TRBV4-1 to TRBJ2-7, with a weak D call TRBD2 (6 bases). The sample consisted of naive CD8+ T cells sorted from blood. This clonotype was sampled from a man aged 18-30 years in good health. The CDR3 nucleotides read TGCGCCAGCAGCCAAGGGGGTAGCGGCTACGAGCAGTACTTC. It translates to CASSQGGSGYEQYF.